This T cell receptor (beta chain) emerged from a study of identical twins. Trimming took 4 bases from V and 6 from J, leaving 15 bases between them. The V gene's germline CDR1 is LGHDT and CDR2 YNNKEL (reference sequence). This CDR3 has 15 residues. Note on this clonotype: The target antigen is unknown.

In TCRdb, the 5' RACE reads were re-called with MiXCR into one record per CDR3 protein. In the table there are approximately 500,000 distinct CDR3 sequences, around 24% of which are singletons. Study-level points and caveats: Zero-insertion findings could be partly confounded by invariant cells (MAIT and iNKT cells).

These data were also reused for a study on T cells expressing NK-cell markers. That source adds: For five or six donors, the dominant NKG2C+ clonotypes made up roughly 1.0-7.5% of their CD8+ T cells. These clonotypes also led the CD3+CD56-NKG2C+ fraction in four donors.

This TCR came from a woman aged 18-29 years in good health. The specimen sequenced was CD4+ T cells sorted from blood. The chain couples TRBV3-1 to TRBJ2-2; D is unresolved. The CDR3 DNA sequence: TGTGCCAGCAGCCCTTTGATTGGAAATCCCGGGGAGCTGTTTTTT. Protein product: CASSPLIGNPGELFF.